This T cell receptor beta chain was profiled in a study of blood T cell repertoires in COVID-19. Study-level information: Samples came from the United States, Italy and Spain, spanning acute and convalescent COVID-19.

The CDR3 loop spans 15 amino acids. The V gene end was trimmed by 0 bases and the J gene end by 5 bases; junction bases not matched to a gene: 7. CDR1 and CDR2 (germline): SNHLY, FYNNEI. The protocol was immunoSEQ multiplex PCR, while the TCRdb copy is restricted to in-frame clones and leaves out a portion. The data hold roughly 70,000 clones, with about nine tenths observed a single time. The table lists this clone with a few counts. The chain links TRBV2 to TRBJ2-7; 7 positions match TRBD1. The TCR comes from a man in his fifties with acute or convalescent COVID-19. Sequencing input: peripheral blood. The CDR3 protein is CASSEAFEGAHEQYF. As DNA, the CDR3 is TGTGCCAGCAGTGAAGCGTTCGAGGGGGCTCACGAGCAGTACTTC. Full variable domain (remainder filled in from reference TRBV2 and TRBJ2-7): EPEVTQTPSHQVTQMGQEVILRCVPISNHLYFYWYRQILGQKVEFLVSFYNNEISEKSEIFDDQFSVERPDGSNFTLKIRSTKLEDSAMYFCASSEAFEGAHEQYFGPGTRLTVT.